This T cell receptor (beta chain) comes out of a study of blood T cell repertoires in COVID-19. Study as a whole: Spain, Italy and the United States supplied samples that represented acute and convalescent COVID-19. PBMCs, B-cell-depleted T cells, or T cells were the source of the cDNA or gDNA that made up the material.

In germline, CDR1 is SGHRS, CDR2 YFSETQ. V lost 4 bases and J lost 3, with 10 bases in between. This CDR3 has 14 amino acids. Original data processing: Estimated nucleated cell counts came from reference gene primer amplification. Method: immunoSEQ multiplex PCR; TCRdb's copy keeps in-frame clones and lacks some. That table gives V, J and clone size, and the DNA gave D and trimming. Of approximately 150,000 clones detected, roughly 89% appear once; the ten largest clones hold roughly 18%. The TCR originated in a man aged 45-65 years with active or convalescent COVID-19. Source material: peripheral blood. V gene TRBV5-1 combines with J gene TRBJ1-4, with D hard to call. The CDR3 sequence is CASSRGGSNEKLFF. Here the CDR3 DNA reads TGCGCCAGCAGCCGCGGCGGGTCTAATGAAAAACTGTTTTTT.